These 27 T cell receptor beta chains originate from one sample sequenced in a study of blood T cell repertoires in COVID-19. The data were produced by immunoSEQ multiplex PCR, yet TCRdb's version contains in-frame clones alone and is incomplete. Of 300,000 to 350,000 clones in the sample, about nine tenths were seen once. The sample comprised peripheral blood. The receptors were sampled from a young man with active or convalescent COVID-19.

The V and J genes are TRBV5-1 and TRBJ2-1; 10 bases line up with TRBD2. The junction had 6 bases not matched to a gene; V was cut back by 4 bases and J by 5 bases. The CDR3 sequence is 15 residues long. Germline CDR1 is SGHRS and CDR2 is YFSETQ. Here the CDR3 reads CASSPRTSGNNEQFF. CDR3 sequence (DNA): TGCGCCAGCAGCCCGAGGACTAGCGGAAACAATGAGCAGTTCTTC.

The J gene is TRBJ2-7, the V gene TRBV7-2; 9 bases match TRBD2. The V gene end was trimmed by 3 bases and the J gene end by 3 bases; junction bases not matched to a gene: 6. The CDR3 is 15 amino acids. The V gene's germline CDR1 is SGHTA and CDR2 FQGNSA. The CDR3 DNA follows: TGTGCCAGCAGCTTTCGCCTAGCGGGATTCTACGAGCAGTACTTC. Amino acids: CASSFRLAGFYEQYF.

V usage is TRBV6-5 and J usage is TRBJ2-1; D perhaps matches TRBD2 (6 bases). Germline-derived CDR1 and CDR2 are MNHEY and SVGAGI. V lost 8 bases, J lost 14 bases, and 13 bases lay in between. The CDR3 is 10 amino acids. CDR3 protein: CASGRDLEFF. In DNA form, the CDR3 reads TGTGCCAGCGGCCGGGACTTGGAGTTCTTC.

The CDR3 loop reads CASSEGSAGNTEAFF. CDR3 nucleotides: TGTGCCAGCAGTGAAGGGTCCGCAGGGAACACTGAAGCTTTCTTT. The V and J genes are TRBV6-1 and TRBJ1-1; D unresolved. The V gene lost 1 base and the J gene lost 1 base, with 10 bases spanning the gap. Germline V gene lookup returns CDR1 MNHNS and CDR2 SASEGT. This CDR3 is built from 15 residues.

The chain links TRBV5-1 to TRBJ2-1, with D perhaps matching TRBD2 (6 bases). This CDR3 contains 16 residues. Trimming took off 0 bases at V and 3 bases at J, with 13 bases between the two ends. Germline V gene lookup returns CDR1 SGHRS and CDR2 YFSETQ. CDR3 amino acids: CASSLARGNYYNEQFF. In DNA form, the CDR3 reads TGCGCCAGCAGCTTGGCCCGGGGGAACTACTACAATGAGCAGTTCTTC.

The chain is built from TRBV9 and TRBJ2-1; D gene unclear. The CDR3 length is 13 residues. Trimming cost V 7 bases and J 4 bases, with 12 bases left between them. From germline, CDR1 is SGDLS and CDR2 YYNGEE. The CDR3 loop is CASSDSSYNEQFF. CDR3 coding DNA: TGTGCCAGCTCTGATAGCAGTTACAATGAGCAGTTCTTC.

This sequence joins TRBV6-5 and TRBJ1-2, with a tentative D call TRBD1 (5 bases). V lost 0 bases and J 10 bases, leaving 9 bases between the germline ends. Germline CDR1 is MNHEY and CDR2 is SVGAGI. The CDR3 runs to 12 residues. The CDR3 sequence is CASSYSQGVYTF. The CDR3 region has the DNA TGTGCCAGCAGTTACTCTCAGGGTGTCTACACCTTC.

The chain is built from TRBV19 and TRBJ1-2; TRBD1 agrees at 12 bases. J lost 5 bases, V lost 7 bases, and 11 bases had no gene match. Per germline, CDR1 LNHDA and CDR2 SQIVND (reference sequence). The CDR3 covers 16 residues. The CDR3 here is CASTLGQGASGYGYTF. In DNA, the CDR3 is TGTGCCAGTACCCTGGGACAGGGGGCCAGTGGATATGGCTACACCTTC.

The chain employs TRBV5-1 and TRBJ2-1, with D hard to call. This CDR3 has 17 residues. Germline CDR1 is SGHRS and CDR2 is YFSETQ. Trimming left V 4 bases short and J 2 bases short, with 19 bases between. Here the CDR3 reads CASSNTPHSTPYNEQFF. The CDR3 DNA sequence: TGCGCCAGCAGCAATACCCCCCACAGTACCCCCTACAATGAGCAGTTCTTC.

This clone was seen only once. The CDR3 DNA reads TGCGCCAGCAGCTCCAATAGCGGAACGAACACCGGGGAGCTGTTTTTT. Translating it yields CASSSNSGTNTGELFF. This chain uses TRBV5-1 with TRBJ2-2, with TRBD2 as a possible D gene (6 bases). Per the germline V gene, CDR1 is SGHRS and CDR2 is YFSETQ. The CDR3 has 16 residues. Trimming removed 3 bases from V and 0 bases from J, with 12 bases in between.

The chain combines TRBV5-5 with TRBJ2-1; a weak D match, TRBD2 (5 bases). CDR1 is SGHKS, CDR2 YYEKEE, per germline (reference sequence). There are 15 residues in the CDR3. V was shortened by 1 base and J by 4 bases, with 12 bases between the two germline ends. Here the CDR3 reads CASSLLFRGYNEQFF. For the CDR3, the DNA is TGTGCCAGCAGCTTGTTGTTCCGGGGATACAATGAGCAGTTCTTC.

This clone was observed a single time. The chain joins TRBV7-9 to TRBJ2-7; no reliable D call. The CDR3 runs 13 residues. The V gene's germline CDR1 is SEHNR and CDR2 FQNEAQ (reference sequence). V was cut by 5 bases and J by 1 base, with 9 bases left in between. The DNA of the CDR3 is TGTGCCAGCAGCATTACAGCTTCCTACGAGCAGTACTTC. It encodes CASSITASYEQYF.

This clone has a handful of counts. The chain employs TRBV3-1 (or the pseudogene TRBV3-2) and TRBJ1-4; 7 nucleotides match TRBD1. Germline CDR1 is LGHDT and CDR2 is YNNKEL (reference sequence). This CDR3 contains 14 residues. V lost 4 bases, J lost 8 bases, and 7 bases stayed unmatched. CDR3 in DNA: TGTGCCAGCAGCCCGGACAGGACGCCAGAAAAACTGTTTTTT. Its translation is CASSPDRTPEKLFF.

This clone was detected only a few times. The gene calls are TRBV5-1 and TRBJ2-2; D is ambiguous. The CDR3 contains 14 residues. V was pared by 0 bases and J by 4 bases, with 7 bases between. The germline CDR1 and CDR2 sequences are SGHRS and YFSETQ. The CDR3, as DNA: TGCGCCAGCAGCTTGGATGCGGTCACCGGGGAGCTGTTTTTT. This encodes CASSLDAVTGELFF.

The rearrangement joins TRBV5-1 to TRBJ2-6; TRBD1 matches 7 bases. CDR3 length: 16 amino acids. With V trimmed by 3 bases and J by 1 base, 4 bases remained unmatched. CDR1 SGHRS and CDR2 YFSETQ come from the germline V gene. CDR3 sequence reads: CASSYRQGSGANVLTF. The CDR3 nucleotides read TGCGCCAGCAGCTACCGACAGGGTTCTGGGGCCAACGTCCTGACTTTC.

The gene calls are TRBV3-1 (or the pseudogene TRBV3-2) and TRBJ1-6; possibly TRBD1 for D (6 bases). Germline values: CDR1 LGHDT, CDR2 YNNKEL (reference sequence). This CDR3 contains 16 residues. The germline V and J ends were trimmed by 0 bases and 0 bases, with 6 bases remaining between them. CDR3 coding DNA: TGTGCCAGCAGCCAAGAAGGGGGCTCCTATAATTCACCCCTCCACTTT. Translating gives CASSQEGGSYNSPLHF.

V usage is TRBV15 and J usage is TRBJ2-1, with D perhaps matching TRBD2 (6 bases). Trimming removed 0 bases from V and 12 bases from J, with 9 bases in between. Germline V gene data show CDR1 as LNHNV and CDR2 as YYDKDF (reference sequence). This CDR3 spans 12 amino acids. Here the CDR3 DNA reads TGTGCCACCAGCAGAGATCGAGCGGGGCAGTTCTTC. Translation gives CATSRDRAGQFF. Filled out from reference TRBV15 and TRBJ2-1, the complete variable domain reads DAMVIQNPRYQVTQFGKPVTLSCSQTLNHNVMYWYQQKSSQAPKLLFHYYDKDFNNEADTPDNFQSRRPNTSFCFLDIRSPGLGDTAMYLCATSRDRAGQFFGPGTRLTVL.

The sample holds one count of this clone. The chain uses TRBV25-1 and TRBJ2-5; D is perhaps TRBD2 (6 bases). CDR1 and CDR2 (germline): MGHDK, SYGVNS. Trimming removed 3 bases at V and 7 bases at J, with 6 bases between. The CDR3 extends over 11 amino acids. This CDR3 is CASSEGGTQYF. Written as DNA, the CDR3 is TGTGCCAGCAGTGAGGGGGGGACCCAGTACTTC.

The V call is TRBV29-1, the J call TRBJ2-7, with D perhaps TRBD1 (6 bases). V was trimmed by 3 bases and J by 6 bases, leaving 15 bases between them. Germline values: CDR1 SQVTM, CDR2 ANQGSEA. This CDR3 is built from 13 residues. CDR3 sequence reads: CSVEGALGREQYF. The CDR3 DNA reads as TGCAGCGTTGAGGGGGCGTTAGGGCGCGAGCAGTACTTC.

V usage is TRBV19 and J usage is TRBJ1-5; D remains unclear. V was cut by 5 bases and J by 4 bases, with 6 bases left in between. Germline CDR1 LNHDA, CDR2 SQIVND (reference sequence). The CDR3 runs to 12 residues. The CDR3 reads CASSPNNQPQHF. The CDR3 DNA follows: TGTGCCAGTAGTCCCAATAATCAGCCCCAGCATTTT.

The V gene is TRBV19, the J gene TRBJ2-2; 9 bases agree with TRBD1. CDR3 length: 15 residues. Trimming cost V 6 bases and J 7 bases; bases outside gene matches: 9. CDR1 is LNHDA, CDR2 SQIVND, per germline (reference sequence). The DNA for the CDR3 is TGTGCCAGTAGCCCCGCCGGGACAGGGTTCGGGGAGCTGTTTTTT. It yields the protein CASSPAGTGFGELFF.

This clone was counted once. The chain has TRBV4-1 and TRBJ2-7; 8 bases align to TRBD2. The CDR3 loop spans 13 amino acids. From germline, CDR1 is MGHRA and CDR2 YSYEKL. J gave up 7 bases and V 5 bases, and 7 bases lay outside the gene matches. CDR3: CASSYRGGWEQYF. CDR3 coding DNA: TGCGCCAGCAGCTACCGGGGGGGTTGGGAGCAGTACTTC.

This rearrangement joins TRBV6-1 to TRBJ1-4; 8 nucleotides match TRBD1. Trimming cost V 6 bases and J 6 bases; bases outside gene matches: 9. Per germline, CDR1 MNHNS and CDR2 SASEGT. The CDR3 totals 15 residues. This chain's CDR3 is CASRNIDRGDEKLFF. CDR3 bases: TGTGCCAGCAGAAATATCGACAGGGGCGATGAAAAACTGTTTTTT.

The V gene is TRBV7-9, the J gene TRBJ2-7; 7 bases fit TRBD1. CDR1 is SEHNR and CDR2 is FQNEAQ in the germline V gene (reference sequence). CDR3 length: 14 residues. V lost 6 bases and J lost 3; bases outside the gene matches: 8. The CDR3 nucleotides are TGTGCCAGCAGTTCGGACAGGATTAGCTACGAGCAGTACTTC. Translating it yields CASSSDRISYEQYF.

V gene TRBV11-2 combines with J gene TRBJ2-1; no clear D gene. The V gene's germline CDR1 is SGHAT and CDR2 FQNNGV. CDR3 length: 12 amino acids. Trimming pared 3 bases from V and 5 bases from J, leaving 5 bases between. The CDR3 DNA sequence: TGTGCCAGCAGCTTCCTCCACAATGAGCAGTTCTTC. It is translated as CASSFLHNEQFF.

The rearrangement uses TRBV14 and TRBJ2-7; 9 bases fit TRBD1. The CDR3 is made up of 19 amino acids. The germline V gene encodes CDR1 SGHDN and CDR2 FVKESK. V was clipped by 1 base and J by 0 bases; unmatched bases: 13. The CDR3 region has the DNA TGTGCCAGCAGCCAAGCCCCTTGGACAGGGGATGCGCACTCCTACGAGCAGTACTTC. Its protein is CASSQAPWTGDAHSYEQYF.

Written as DNA, the CDR3 is TGTGCCAGCAGTTTTTCAGGGGAAGACGGCTACACCTTC. Translated: CASSFSGEDGYTF. This chain uses TRBV27 with TRBJ1-2; D is perhaps TRBD1 (6 bases). CDR3 length: 13 amino acids. Germline V CDR1 and CDR2: MNHEY, SMNVEV (reference sequence). Trimming removed 3 bases at V and 8 bases at J, with 13 bases between.